The source of this TCR beta chain is a study of T-cell reconstitution after alpha-beta-depleted transplantation in children. General study results and limits: From surviving recipient T cells and thymic progenitors came the high day-60 TCRbeta diversity observed in some patients. The origin of alpha-beta T cells about two months after transplant was reportedly several hundred expanded graft clones. One year post-transplant, T-cell counts and diversity were largely derived from T cells produced anew.

V was cut by 5 bases and J by 2 bases, with 16 bases left in between. This CDR3 region has 16 residues. A TCRbeta library incorporating unique molecular identifiers was prepared. TCRdb re-called the PCR reads through MiXCR, storing one row per CDR3 protein. The sample yields over 200,000 distinct CDR3 sequences, approximately 11% seen once. About this clonotype itself: Its antigen remains unknown.

This clonotype originated in a child less than two years old with acute myeloid leukemia, due to receive a stem cell transplant. The gene calls are TRBV12-3 or TRBV12-4 and TRBJ2-1; the D call may be TRBD1 or TRBD2 (5 bases each). Material: PBMCs, obtained before TCRalphabeta/CD19-depleted stem cell transplant. The CDR3, as DNA: TGTGCCAGCAGTCTCCTGGGGGACCCAGCCTACAATGAGCAGTTCTTC. This codes for CASSLLGDPAYNEQFF.